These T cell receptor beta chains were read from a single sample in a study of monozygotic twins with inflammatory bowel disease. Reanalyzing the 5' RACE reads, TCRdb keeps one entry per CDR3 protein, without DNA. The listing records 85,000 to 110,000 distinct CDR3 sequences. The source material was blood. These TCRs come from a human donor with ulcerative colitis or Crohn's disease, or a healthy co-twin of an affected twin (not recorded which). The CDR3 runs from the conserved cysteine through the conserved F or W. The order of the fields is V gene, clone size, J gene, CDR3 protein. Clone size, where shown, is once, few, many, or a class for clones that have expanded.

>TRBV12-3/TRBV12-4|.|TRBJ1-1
CASSPGPREAFF
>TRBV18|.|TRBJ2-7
CASSPGRGMSYEQYF
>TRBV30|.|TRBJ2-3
CAWSRGTGTADTQYF
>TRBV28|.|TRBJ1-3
CASRPQQGLTLTIYF
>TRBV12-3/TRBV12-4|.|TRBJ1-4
CASRKGQDNEKLFF
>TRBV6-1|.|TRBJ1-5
CASSGHNSNQPQHF
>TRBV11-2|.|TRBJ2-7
CASSLGTDPYEQYF
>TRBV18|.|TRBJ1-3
CASSPRGTGNTIYF
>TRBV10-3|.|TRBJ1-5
CAISGTASVGQPQHF
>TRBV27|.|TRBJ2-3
CASSFTQSSTDTQYF
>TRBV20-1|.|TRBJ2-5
CSAMRAWETQYF
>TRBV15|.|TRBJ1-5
CATSRDSGALNQPQHF
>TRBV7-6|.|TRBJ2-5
CASSLTMTTQETQYF
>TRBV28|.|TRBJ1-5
CASSLLDRGYQPQHF
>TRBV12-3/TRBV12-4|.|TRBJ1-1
CASSFRGMNTEAFF
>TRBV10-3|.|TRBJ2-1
CAISDQGGDEQFF
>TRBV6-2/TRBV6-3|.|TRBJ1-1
CASRPRLYTEAFF
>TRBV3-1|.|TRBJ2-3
CASSPTGNTQYF
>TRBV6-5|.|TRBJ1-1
CASSSLTTMNTEAFF
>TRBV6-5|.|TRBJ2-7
CASSYSNREQYF
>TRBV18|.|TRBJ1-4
CASSPPSGAGGEKLFF
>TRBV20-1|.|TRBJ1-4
CSARSPVNRGIAEEKLFF
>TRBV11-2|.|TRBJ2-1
CASSRLAGGHEQFF
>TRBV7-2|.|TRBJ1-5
CASSQPDTNQPQHF
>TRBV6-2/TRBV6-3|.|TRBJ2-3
CASRSTSTDTQYF
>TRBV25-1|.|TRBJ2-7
CASSENSYEQYF
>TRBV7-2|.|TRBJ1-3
CASSSTGSGNTIYF
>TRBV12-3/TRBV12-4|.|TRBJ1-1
CASSLPENTEAFF
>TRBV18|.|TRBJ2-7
CASSPQGFSYEQYF
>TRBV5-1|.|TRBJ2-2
CASSSGANTGELFF
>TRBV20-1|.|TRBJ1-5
CSAITGGGHQPQHF
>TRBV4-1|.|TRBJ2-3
CASSQGSTETDTQYF
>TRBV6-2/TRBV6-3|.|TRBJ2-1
CASSTGLPSYNEQFF
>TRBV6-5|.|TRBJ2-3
CASSYSGVRATDTQYF
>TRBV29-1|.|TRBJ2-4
CSVGLGGKNIQYF
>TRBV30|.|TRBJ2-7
CAWRWGGSYEQYF
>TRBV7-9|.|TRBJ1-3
CASSKGGLSGNTIYF
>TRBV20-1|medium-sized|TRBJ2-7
CSAAGTGVHEQYF
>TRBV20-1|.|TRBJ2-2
CSALAGGYGELFF
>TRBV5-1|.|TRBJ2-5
CASSRWSQETQYF
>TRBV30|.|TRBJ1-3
CAWGQKGTIYF
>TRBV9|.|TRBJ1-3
CASSGGQGRPGNTIYF
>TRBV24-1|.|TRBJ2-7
CATTLDRVYEQYF
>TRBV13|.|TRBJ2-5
CASSLGGGAYVETQYF
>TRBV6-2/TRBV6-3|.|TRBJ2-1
CASNGGFYNEQFF
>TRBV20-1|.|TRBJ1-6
CSAHLVGGNSPLHF
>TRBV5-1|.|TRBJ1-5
CASSLGTGRVDQPQHF
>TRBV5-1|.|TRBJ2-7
CASSAGGGSYEQYF
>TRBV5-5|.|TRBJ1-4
CASSSRAARANEKLFF
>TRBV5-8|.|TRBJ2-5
CASSLPGTQETQYF
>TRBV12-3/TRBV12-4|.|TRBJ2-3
CASSPPLGTGGRDTQYF
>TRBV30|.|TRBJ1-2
CAWAGTSYGYTF
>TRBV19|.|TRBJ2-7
CASSPAPIQGYLMGYEQYF
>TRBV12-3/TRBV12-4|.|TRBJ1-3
CASRGGFSGNTIYF
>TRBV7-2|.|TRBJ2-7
CASSGRDRGAYEQYF
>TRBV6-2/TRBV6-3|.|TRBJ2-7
CASRTSGSYEQYF
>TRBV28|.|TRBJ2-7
CASSPRTRGSYEQYF
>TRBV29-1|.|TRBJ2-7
CSVEGALAGGTEQYF
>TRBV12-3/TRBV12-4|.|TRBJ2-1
CASSFGYNEQFF
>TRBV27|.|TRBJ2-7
CASSMTGSRQYF